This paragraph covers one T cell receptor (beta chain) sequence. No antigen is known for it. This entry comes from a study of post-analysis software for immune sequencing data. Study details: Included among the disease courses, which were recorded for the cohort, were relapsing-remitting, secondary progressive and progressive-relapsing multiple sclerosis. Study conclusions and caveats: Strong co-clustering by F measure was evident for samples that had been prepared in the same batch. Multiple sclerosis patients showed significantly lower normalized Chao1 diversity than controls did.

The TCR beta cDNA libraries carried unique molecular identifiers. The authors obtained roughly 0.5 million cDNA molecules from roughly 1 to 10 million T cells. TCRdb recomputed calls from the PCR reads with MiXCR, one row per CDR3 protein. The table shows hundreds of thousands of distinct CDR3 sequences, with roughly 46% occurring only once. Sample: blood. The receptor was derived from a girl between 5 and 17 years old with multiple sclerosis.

The CDR3 reads CASSLVGSGGNQPQHF. The CDR3 nucleotides are TGTGCCAGCAGCTTAGTAGGGTCAGGGGGCAATCAGCCCCAGCATTTT. The chain combines TRBV7-2 with TRBJ1-5; possible D gene TRBD1, 6 bases. There are 16 residues in the CDR3. The V gene's germline CDR1 is SGHTA and CDR2 FQGNSA. V was pared by 1 base and J by 2 bases, with 12 bases between. Variable domain in full (rest from reference TRBV7-2 and TRBJ1-5): GAGVSQSPSNKVTEKGKDVELRCDPISGHTALYWYRQSLGQGLEFLIYFQGNSAPDKSGLPSDRFSAERTGGSVSTLTIQRTQQEDSAVYLCASSLVGSGGNQPQHFGDGTRLSIL.